The sequence of this T cell receptor (beta chain) was determined in a study of cytotoxic CD8 clonotypes in ibrutinib-treated CLL (dated by TCRdb to 2020 to 2022). Turning to the overall study: The cohort was composed of around twelve relapsed/refractory and roughly 15 treatment-naive patients; IGHV unmutated status was identified in approximately 18 patients. Responses were partial in roughly 24 patients and complete in 2; after median around 72 months follow-up, about 15 stayed in remission and roughly twelve progressed. Samples at response were collected after a median of about 12 months of treatment, with a range of about 6 to 36 months. On average, each sample had about 260,000 productive templates and more than 75,000 productive rearrangements. Longitudinal samples were available for about 30% of the roughly 90 trial participants. Cryopreserved peripheral blood mononuclear cells were collected at three points: before therapy, at response, and at either sustained remission or disease progression. All remission and progressive disease samples were collected while patients were still receiving ibrutinib.

According to the study, the label for this sample's time point signals: 12 months on ibrutinib. For TCR beta library preparation, 1.5 to 2 micrograms of genomic DNA were isolated from cryopreserved PBMCs. Longitudinal blood samples from CLL patients on ibrutinib monotherapy underwent high-throughput TCR beta sequencing. The patients took part in an open-label, single-center phase 2 trial of ibrutinib monotherapy. The goal of deep resolution MiSeq sequencing was a depth between 1 in 1 million and 1 in 200,000 T cells, and coverage averaged 10x per clonotype. The immunoSEQ hsTCRB Kit was used to generate the TCR beta libraries. The study's own analysis went as follows. The data were analyzed with ImmunoSEQ Analyzer and ImmunoSEQ Data Assistant, and V, D and J gene assignments followed IMGT definitions. Clonality, which ranges from 0 to 1, was calculated by subtracting the normalized Shannon entropy of productive rearrangement frequencies from one. Public clonotype analysis was restricted to overrepresented clonotypes comprising at least 0.05% of each patient's repertoire. Fewer than 15 age-matched healthy donor repertoires from immuneACCESS served as clonality controls. TCRdb holds this immuneACCESS table with in-frame rearrangements only. Some clones are missing; in checked studies, unresolved V genes explain under half, and the rest has no known cause. Clone size and the V and J calls come from that table; the DNA yielded D and trimming. This sample gives tens of thousands of clones in total; around 73% of them show up just once. 9.5% to 15% of the sample comes from the top ten.

This clone was seen a few times. The target of this receptor is not known. Per-base qualities were not stored, and no clone one base away is much larger. On the study overall, not on this receptor specifically: Lymph node repertoires were not examined, and the timing of sampling was not matched between patients in sustained remission and those whose disease progressed. Baseline clonality exceeded that of age-matched healthy donors and correlated strongly with circulating CD8+ T-cell counts. Public clonotypes were found to be uncommon and were observed to contract or remain stable during treatment; the increase in clonality was shown to reflect expansion of private clonotypes at ibrutinib response. At ibrutinib response clonality went up, during sustained remission it held steady, and at progression it dropped back toward baseline.

The CDR3 goes from the cysteine to the phenylalanine over 17 residues. Only the CDR3 portion is preserved as DNA: 51 bases, with reading frame beginning at the first base. From the germline V gene, CDR1 is MGHRA and CDR2 is YSYEKL. V loses 2 bases at its end and J loses 5 bases; junction bases beyond the gene matches: 10. This sequence uses TRBV4-1 and TRBJ1-1; 11 central bases correspond to TRBD1. The input for sequencing was PBMCs, taken after 12 months of ibrutinib treatment. This clonotype was obtained from a human donor with chronic lymphocytic leukemia. The DNA reads TGCGCCAGCAGCCAACACCTATCCGGGACAGGGGGGACTGAAGCTTTCTTT. This is translated as CASSQHLSGTGGTEAFF.